This T cell receptor beta chain was recorded in a study of cytomegalovirus exposure and HLA in healthy donors. Study-level points and caveats: In vitro assays verified that three CMV-associated chains recognized CMV antigens specifically.

To note about this clone: Its antigen is currently unknown.

Germline trimming cut 0 bases from V and 5 bases from J; bases unmatched to any gene: 6. From germline, CDR1 is LGHNA and CDR2 YSLEER. The CDR3 is 17 amino acids. This PCR relied on a set of 60 Vbeta primers and 13 Jbeta primers. The assay was immunoSEQ multiplex PCR, and TCRdb's table has in-frame clones only and misses some. This repertoire shows over 150,000 clones, 87% found once; its top ten account for around 0.93%. The sequenced sample was PBMCs. The chain employs TRBV4-3 and TRBJ1-5; 11 bases agree with TRBD1. The clonotype comes from a woman between 25 and 40 years old in good health and CMV-seronegative. In DNA, the CDR3 is TGCGCCAGCAGCCAAGAAACCGGACAGGGGGCATATCAGCCCCAGCATTTT. Translated: CASSQETGQGAYQPQHF.